The sequence of this T cell receptor (beta chain) was determined in a study of blood T cell repertoires in COVID-19. Study overall: Both acute and convalescent COVID-19 samples were obtained from the United States, Italy and Spain.

Sequencing used immunoSEQ multiplex PCR; TCRdb keeps in-frame clones, though not all of them. The sample contains 80,000 to 90,000 clones, over 80% of which appear only once. CDR3 size: 13 residues. V lost 6 bases and J lost 3; bases outside the gene matches: 2. Germline CDR1 and CDR2: MNHEY and SVGAGI. The rearrangement links TRBV6-5 to TRBJ2-1; TRBD1 aligns across 7 bases. This TCR derives from an older woman with acute or convalescent COVID-19. Material: peripheral blood. The CDR3 DNA sequence: TGTGCCAGCAGGGGACAGAACTACAATGAGCAGTTCTTC. Its protein is CASRGQNYNEQFF.